A single sample gave rise to the 23 T cell receptor beta chains below, sequenced in a study of T cells expressing NK-cell markers. With the 5' RACE reads reprocessed, TCRdb shows one record per CDR3 protein and no DNA. The sample totals approximately 150,000 distinct CDR3 sequences; its top ten clones hold roughly an eighth. Sequencing was done on a sample of blood T cells: a sorted CD56 or NKG2C T cell subset, CD4+ or CD8+ T cells, or bulk PBMC T cells (not recorded which). The receptor set was obtained from a man in his late teens or twenties in good health.

In terms of frequency, this clonotype is medium-sized. The rearrangement joins TRBV7-7 to TRBJ2-1; absent DNA, TCRdb's TRBD2 call cannot be checked. Per germline, CDR1 SSHAT and CDR2 FNYEAQ (reference sequence). The CDR3 is made up of 14 amino acids. CDR3 protein: CASSSLAGGNEQFF.

The V and J genes are TRBV28 and TRBJ2-2; TCRdb names TRBD2, which stays unverified in the absence of DNA. The CDR3 runs to 14 residues. CDR1 is MDHEN, CDR2 SYDVKM, per germline. The CDR3 is CASRFGRATGELFF.

This chain uses TRBV2 with TRBJ1-4; absent DNA, TCRdb's TRBD1 call cannot be checked. Germline V gene data show CDR1 as SNHLY and CDR2 as FYNNEI. The CDR3 loop spans 15 amino acids. CDR3 protein: CASRLTGTGIEKLFF.

This chain connects TRBV4-1 to TRBJ2-1; TCRdb selects TRBD1, and the lack of DNA leaves this call unchecked. Germline lookup yields CDR1 MGHRA and CDR2 YSYEKL. This CDR3 spans 13 amino acids. The CDR3 region is CASAGTVNNEQFF.

The rearrangement uses TRBV6-2 or TRBV6-3 and TRBJ1-1. The germline V gene has CDR1 MNHEY and CDR2 SVGEGT. The CDR3 is 13 amino acids. CDR3 in amino acids: CASRPAGNTEAFF.

The chain employs TRBV9 and TRBJ2-7; there is no DNA to check the TCRdb D call of TRBD1. The CDR3 is 14 residues long. The germline V gene has CDR1 SGDLS and CDR2 YYNGEE. Here the CDR3 reads CASSVGAGGYEQYF. The entire variable domain, with the rest obtained from reference TRBV9 and TRBJ2-7, is as follows: DSGVTQTPKHLITATGQRVTLRCSPRSGDLSVYWYQQSLDQGLQFLIQYYNGEERAKGNILERFSAQQFPDLHSELNLSSLELGDSALYFCASSVGAGGYEQYFGPGTRLTVT.

The chain recombines TRBV9 with TRBJ1-1; checking the TCRdb D call of TRBD1 is not possible without DNA. The length of the CDR3 is 14 residues. Per the germline V gene, CDR1 is SGDLS and CDR2 is YYNGEE. CDR3 sequence: CASSSGPGSTEAFF. Full variable domain (remainder filled in from reference TRBV9 and TRBJ1-1): DSGVTQTPKHLITATGQRVTLRCSPRSGDLSVYWYQQSLDQGLQFLIQYYNGEERAKGNILERFSAQQFPDLHSELNLSSLELGDSALYFCASSSGPGSTEAFFGQGTRLTVV.

J is TRBJ2-5 and V is TRBV29-1; there is no DNA to check the TCRdb D call of TRBD1. Per germline, CDR1 SQVTM and CDR2 ANQGSEA. This CDR3 region has 11 residues. The CDR3 region is CSVEMGGTQYF.

The J gene is TRBJ1-2, the V gene TRBV29-1; checking the TCRdb D call of TRBD1 is not possible without DNA. CDR1 and CDR2 (germline): SQVTM, ANQGSEA. The CDR3 spans 14 residues. The CDR3 loop reads CSVEGAGTNYGYTF.

This sequence joins TRBV11-2 and TRBJ2-3; TCRdb selects TRBD1, and the lack of DNA leaves this call unchecked. There are 15 residues in the CDR3. The germline gives CDR1 SGHAT, CDR2 FQNNGV. The CDR3 sequence is CASSFEIQGGDTQYF.

The genes are TRBV13 and TRBJ1-5; TCRdb names TRBD1, which stays unverified in the absence of DNA. Germline CDR1 reads PRHDT; CDR2 reads FYEKMQ (reference sequence). The CDR3 contains 14 residues. The chain's CDR3 is CASSSSTGVGAQHF. Looking up the rest from reference TRBV13 and TRBJ1-5 gives the full variable domain: AAGVIQSPRHLIKEKRETATLKCYPIPRHDTVYWYQQGPGQDPQFLISFYEKMQSDKGSIPDRFSAQQFSDYHSELNMSSLELGDSALYFCASSSSTGVGAQHFGDGTRLSIL.

The chain links TRBV12-3 or TRBV12-4 to TRBJ2-5; absent DNA, TCRdb's TRBD1 call cannot be checked. The CDR3 runs to 13 residues. This CDR3 is CASSFRAGKTQYF.

This rearrangement joins TRBV19 to TRBJ1-1; lacking DNA, the TRBD1 call made by TCRdb goes unchecked. The CDR3 length is 15 residues. Germline assignment: CDR1 LNHDA and CDR2 SQIVND (reference sequence). The CDR3 protein is CASISPSDRPTEAFF.

The chain has TRBV7-9 and TRBJ1-1; TCRdb picks TRBD1, but there is no DNA to check that call. This CDR3 is built from 16 residues. Per the germline V gene, CDR1 is SEHNR and CDR2 is FQNEAQ (reference sequence). This chain's CDR3 is CASMYAPRQANTEAFF.

The V and J genes are TRBV5-8 and TRBJ2-2; there is no DNA to check the TCRdb D call of TRBD1. The CDR3 runs 17 residues. Germline CDR1 SGHTS, CDR2 YDEGEE. The CDR3 is CASSLVLGQDYTGELFF.

V is TRBV7-9 and J is TRBJ2-2; TCRdb's D gene call, TRBD1, goes unchecked for lack of DNA. The CDR3 has 13 amino acids. Per germline, CDR1 SEHNR and CDR2 FQNEAQ (reference sequence). The CDR3 sequence: CASSPGGAGELFF.

The rearrangement links TRBV7-8 to TRBJ2-1. CDR1 SGHVS and CDR2 FQNEAQ come from the germline V gene. The CDR3 totals 11 residues. CDR3 in amino acids: CASTTFDEQFF.

The CDR3 spells CASSPGTAGTEAFF. The chain carries TRBV12-3 or TRBV12-4 and TRBJ1-1; the TCRdb call, TRBD1, lacks DNA for checking. This CDR3 comprises 14 residues.

J is TRBJ2-7 and V is TRBV29-1; TCRdb outputs TRBD2, but without DNA this stays unchecked. Germline loops: CDR1 SQVTM, CDR2 ANQGSEA. CDR3 length equals 15 residues. CDR3 protein: CSVEGAGRASYEQYF.

The chain is built from TRBV5-1 and TRBJ1-2. This CDR3 region has 13 residues. Germline V gives CDR1 SGHRS, CDR2 YFSETQ. The CDR3 reads CASSPTPNYGYTF.

The J gene is TRBJ2-1, the V gene TRBV7-9; TCRdb proposes TRBD2, but this gene call is untestable without DNA. The CDR3 length is 14 residues. The V gene's germline CDR1 is SEHNR and CDR2 FQNEAQ (reference sequence). The CDR3 protein is CASSRTSLLNEQFF.

The rearrangement uses TRBV12-3 or TRBV12-4 and TRBJ2-3. The CDR3 loop spans 17 amino acids. CDR3: CASSLGMWPAYPDTQYF.

V usage is TRBV30 and J usage is TRBJ1-3. CDR3 length: 12 amino acids. Germline V gene data show CDR1 as GTSNPN and CDR2 as SVGIG (reference sequence). CDR3 residues: CAWSAEGNTIYF. The full variable domain, in which reference TRBV30 and TRBJ1-3 provide the parts outside the CDR3, is SQTIHQWPATLVQPVGSPLSLECTVEGTSNPNLYWYRQAAGRGLQLLFYSVGIGQISSEVPQNLSASRPQDRQFILSSKKLLLSDSGFYLCAWSAEGNTIYFGEGSWLTVV.